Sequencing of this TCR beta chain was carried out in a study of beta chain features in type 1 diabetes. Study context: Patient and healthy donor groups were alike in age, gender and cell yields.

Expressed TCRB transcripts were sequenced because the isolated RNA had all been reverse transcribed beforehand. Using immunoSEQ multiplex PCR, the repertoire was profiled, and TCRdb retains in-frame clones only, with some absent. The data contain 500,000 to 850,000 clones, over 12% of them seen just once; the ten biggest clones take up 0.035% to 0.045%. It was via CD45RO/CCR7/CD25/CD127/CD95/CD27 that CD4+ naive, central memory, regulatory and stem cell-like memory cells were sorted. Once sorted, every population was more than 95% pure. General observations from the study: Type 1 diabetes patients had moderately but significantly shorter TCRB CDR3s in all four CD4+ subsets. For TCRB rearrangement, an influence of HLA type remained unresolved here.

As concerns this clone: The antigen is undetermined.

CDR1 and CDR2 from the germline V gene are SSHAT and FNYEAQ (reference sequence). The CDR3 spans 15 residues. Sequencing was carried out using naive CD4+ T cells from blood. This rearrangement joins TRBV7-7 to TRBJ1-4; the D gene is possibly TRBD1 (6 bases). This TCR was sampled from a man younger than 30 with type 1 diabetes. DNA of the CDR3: TGTGCTAGCCCTTCGTTGGGGGCCAAGAATGAAAAACTGTTTTTT. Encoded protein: CASPSLGAKNEKLFF.